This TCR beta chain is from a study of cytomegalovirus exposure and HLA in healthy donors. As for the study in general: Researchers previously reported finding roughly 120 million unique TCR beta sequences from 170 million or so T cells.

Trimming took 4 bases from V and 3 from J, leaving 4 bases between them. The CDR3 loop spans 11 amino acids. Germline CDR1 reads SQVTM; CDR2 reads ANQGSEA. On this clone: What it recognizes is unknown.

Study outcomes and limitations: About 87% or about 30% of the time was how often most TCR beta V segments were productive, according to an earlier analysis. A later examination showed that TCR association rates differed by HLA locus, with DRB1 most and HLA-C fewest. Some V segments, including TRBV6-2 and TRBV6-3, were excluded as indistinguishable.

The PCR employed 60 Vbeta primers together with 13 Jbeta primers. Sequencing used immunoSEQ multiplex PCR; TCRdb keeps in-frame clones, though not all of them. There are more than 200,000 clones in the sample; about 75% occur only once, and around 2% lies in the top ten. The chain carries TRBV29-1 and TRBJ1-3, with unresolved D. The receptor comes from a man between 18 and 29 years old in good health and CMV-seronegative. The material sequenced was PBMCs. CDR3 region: CSVGLGNTIYF. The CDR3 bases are TGCAGCGTTGGACTTGGAAACACCATATATTTT.